This T cell receptor beta chain was found in a study of blood T cells in healthy people across ages (dated by TCRdb to 2014 to 2015). General notes on the study: In model experiments, template switching captured roughly one uniquely barcoded TCR beta cDNA molecule for every two T cells. The donors were split into four age groups: young (average approximately 16 years), middle-aged (39), aged (roughly 60) and long-lived (roughly 88). Age-related changes in TCR beta repertoire diversity were measured in the study by deep sequencing normalized with unique cDNA molecular identifiers. The study analyzed two additional independent replicas of 1 million unique cDNA reads from the same blood draw for two donors, one aged 18 to 30 and one aged 80 or older.

The CDR3 measures 16 amino acids from cysteine to phenylalanine. The CDR3 DNA has 48 bases and is translated from base 1. Germline trimming: 3 bases from V, 5 bases from J; junction bases outside gene matches: 12. According to the germline V gene, CDR1 reads SGHDN and CDR2 reads FVKESK. A few counts support this clonotype. Its antigen is currently not known. Base qualities are not provided; no much larger clone lies one nucleotide away. Receptors were amplified or captured by 5' RACE. Sequencing took place on an Illumina HiSeq 2500. The second PCR ran for roughly 6 to 11 cycles and used a J-beta primer mix along with a sample-barcoded 5' primer. A template-switch 5' adaptor carrying 12 random nucleotides introduced a unique molecular identifier onto each TCR beta cDNA molecule. At least 2.5 million CDR3-containing paired-end reads were obtained from each sample. First-strand cDNA synthesis was performed from all RNA using the Mint cDNA synthesis kit, with priming by a TRBC-specific oligonucleotide. Following uracil-DNA glycosylase treatment, a first 18-cycle PCR with universal primers M1SS and BC2_uni_R was performed on all cDNA. On the authors' methods: Normalization of each sample was performed by random selection of 1 million high-quality reads, each carrying a distinct molecular identifier. Instead of being binned into consensus sequences, reads with shared molecular identifiers were discarded. MiTCR, set to a Q25 quality threshold and the strictest error-elimination algorithm, was used for CDR3 identification, clonotype clustering and error correction. A nonparametric unseen species model with Euler transformation was used to estimate lower-bound total TCR beta diversity. TCRdb reprocessing: public reads trimmed at Q25 with fastp, clones called with MiXCR, in-frame beta chains kept. Every distinct CDR3 protein forms one entry, paired with its most common genes and DNA. These V and J calls derive from TCRdb rather than the authors' analysis. Recorded for this sample are under 1,100,000 distinct CDR3 sequences; under 30% of them occurred a single time. 0.75% of the sample comes from the top ten.

On the study overall, not on this receptor specifically: As age increased, observed TCR beta diversity per million T cells dropped in a roughly linear way, and a significant reduction was already evident by age 40. A strong correlation was found between observed TCR beta diversity and the percentage of naive T cells measured by flow cytometry. Donor CMV infection status was unknown, potentially confounding age-related changes in expanded clonotypes. Since profiling was done on bulk unsorted PBMCs, naive and antigen-experienced compartments could not be conclusively compared. Total diversity estimates from one million sequenced T cells were considered lower bounds and underestimates. The long-lived group showed more naive CD4+ T cells, fewer expanded clones and increased TCR diversity than the aged group, suggesting age selection.

The 39 donors, aged about 6 to 90 years, were systemically healthy Caucasian individuals from Russia. Each donor gave 8 to 10 milliliters of peripheral blood, drawn into EDTA-treated Vacutainer tubes. Ficoll-Paque density-gradient centrifugation was used to isolate PBMCs, with at least 7 million obtained per sample. Trizol reagent was used to extract total RNA from PBMCs, with at least 5 micrograms per sample. Naive CD45RAhigh/CD27high T cell percentages were measured by flow cytometry on a PBMC aliquot from every donor. The same sample was also used in a study of T cells of mothers and their children. The second publication reports: Nine systemically healthy Caucasian individuals served as donors, namely three mothers together with their six children. cDNA synthesis consumed the entire amount of extracted RNA, loaded at about 1.5 ug RNA in each 15 ul reaction. Sample barcodes and 2-4 random nucleotides were added via the M1S primer in the second PCR. More than 9.5 million TCR beta CDR3 reads were obtained from each mother, and several million reads were obtained from each child. Thymic selection shapes the output of TCR recombination in a similar way in related and unrelated pairs, and inherited differences have a minor effect. Related mother-child pairs always showed normalized repertoire overlap that was slightly higher than in unrelated mother-child pairs, though the difference was never significant. No persistent microchimeric T cell clones were detected, at a sensitivity of around 100 clones per million clonotypes. To look for features that set related mother-child pairs apart from unrelated individuals, the researchers ran deep NGS to compare the TCR beta repertoires of mothers and children. The mean age was around 40 +/- 4 years for the mothers and roughly 10 +/- 4 years for the children. After adapter ligation with NEBNext reagents, the libraries were sequenced on Illumina HiSeq 2000 with 100+100 nt paired-end reads. To prevent cross-contamination, the mother and child libraries were prepared one month apart and sequenced in separate runs. For each donor, somewhere between about 450,000 and 2,200,000 distinct TCR beta clonotypes were identified. Naive TCR beta clonotypes were estimated from low-frequency clonotypes matched to each donor's FACS-determined naive share, without sorting.

This sequence uses TRBV14 and TRBJ2-5, and TRBD1 matches 7 of the central bases. Input material: blood. The sequence derives from a girl under 10 years old in good health. For the CDR3, the sequence is CASSQEFDRDFETQYF. Read as DNA, the sequence is TGTGCCAGCAGCCAGGAGTTTGACAGGGATTTTGAGACCCAGTACTTC.